This section outlines one TCR beta chain sequence together with its context. V lost 2 bases to trimming and J lost 5 bases, with 9 bases between them. The CDR3 totals 14 residues. CDR1 MNHEY and CDR2 SVGEGT come from the germline V gene. The data derive from a study of blood T cell repertoires in COVID-19. For the study at large: There were acute and convalescent COVID-19 samples, and they came from the United States, Italy and Spain. From T cells, B-cell-depleted T cells, or PBMCs came the material, which was cDNA or gDNA.

Per the study methods: From reference gene primer amplification, estimates of nucleated cell counts were derived. The method was immunoSEQ multiplex PCR; TCRdb's version includes in-frame clones alone and lacks a portion of them. V and J calls and clone size are copied from that table; D and trimming were computed from the DNA. Of 200,000 or so clones listed, about 90% were seen once; the top ten hold 2% to 2.5%. The source material was peripheral blood. The J gene is TRBJ2-2, the V gene TRBV6-2 or TRBV6-3; D ambiguous. This sequence was found in a woman between 50 and 59 years old with acute or convalescent COVID-19. The CDR3 is CASSYTYSTGELFF. Here the CDR3 DNA reads TGTGCCAGCAGTTACACCTACTCAACCGGGGAGCTGTTTTTT.